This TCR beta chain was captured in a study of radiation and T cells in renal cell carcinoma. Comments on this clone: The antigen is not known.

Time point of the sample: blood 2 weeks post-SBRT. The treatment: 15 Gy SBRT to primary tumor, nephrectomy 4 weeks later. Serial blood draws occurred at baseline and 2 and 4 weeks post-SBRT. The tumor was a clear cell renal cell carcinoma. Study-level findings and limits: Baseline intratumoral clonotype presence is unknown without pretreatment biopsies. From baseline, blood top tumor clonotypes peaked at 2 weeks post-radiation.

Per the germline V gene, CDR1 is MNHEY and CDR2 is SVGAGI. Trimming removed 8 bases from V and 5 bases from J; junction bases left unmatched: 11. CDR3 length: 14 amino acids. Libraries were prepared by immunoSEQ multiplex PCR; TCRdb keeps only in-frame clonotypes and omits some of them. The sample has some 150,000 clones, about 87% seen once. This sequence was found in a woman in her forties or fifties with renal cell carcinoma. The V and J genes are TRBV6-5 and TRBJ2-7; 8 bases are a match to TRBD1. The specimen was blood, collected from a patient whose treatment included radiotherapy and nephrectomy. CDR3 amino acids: CASGERQGRHEQYF. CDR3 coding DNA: TGTGCCAGCGGAGAAAGACAGGGGAGGCACGAGCAGTACTTC.